Listed here is a single T cell receptor (beta chain). No antigen is known for it. The sample originates from a study of beta chain features in type 1 diabetes. Study results and caveats: TCRB CDR3s were moderately but significantly shorter in Type 1 diabetes patients in all four CD4+ subsets.

Germline CDR1 and CDR2: LNHNV and YYDKDF (reference sequence). The CDR3 has 17 amino acids. V dropped 4 bases and J dropped 0; count of bases not matched to a gene: 4. Sequenced material consisted of expressed TCRB transcripts (all of the isolated RNA was reverse transcribed). Method: immunoSEQ multiplex PCR; TCRdb's copy keeps in-frame clones and lacks some. The sample carries 140,000 or so clones, about 13% recorded once. Source material: central memory CD4+ T cells from blood. This TCR derives from a man aged 18-30 years with type 1 diabetes. V is TRBV15 and J is TRBJ2-3; 13 bases match TRBD2. For the CDR3, the DNA is TGTGCCACCAGCAAGGGACTAGCGGGACTCAGCACAGATACGCAGTATTTT. Amino acid sequence: CATSKGLAGLSTDTQYF.